Sequencing of this T cell receptor beta chain was carried out in a study of cytomegalovirus exposure and HLA in healthy donors. V shed 3 bases and J 1 base; nucleotides not matched to a gene: 1. This CDR3 is built from 15 residues. Germline loops: CDR1 ENHRY, CDR2 SYGVKD. As regards this clone: What it recognizes is unknown. Other DNA sequences in the sample encode the same CDR3.

Both 60 Vbeta primers and 13 Jbeta primers went into the PCR. Data came from immunoSEQ multiplex PCR; TCRdb stores just in-frame clones and leaves some out. The data contain under 150,000 clones, about 71% of them seen just once; the ten biggest clones take up about 3%. General study findings and limits: Earlier analysis found most TCR beta V segments productive about 87% or about 30% of the time.

The specimen was PBMCs. V and J are TRBV10-3 and TRBJ2-2, with TRBD1 identical over 8 bases. The clonotype comes from a woman aged 55-70 years in good health and CMV-seropositive. The CDR3 protein is CAISDGTGNTGELFF. Written as DNA, the CDR3 is TGTGCCATCAGTGATGGGACAGGGAACACCGGGGAGCTGTTTTTT.